A single sample gave rise to the 30 T cell receptor beta chains below, sequenced in a study of Graves' ophthalmopathy and Graves' hyperthyroidism. Amplified TCR beta CDR3 regions were obtained using RNA transcripts as template. First-round RT-PCR used HTBI primers; second-round multiplex PCR followed. TCRdb passed the multiplex PCR reads through MiXCR, listing each CDR3 protein once. The top ten hold 9% to 15% of the sample, which has 300,000 to 400,000 distinct CDR3 sequences, about a sixth seen once. The sequencing sample was made of peripheral blood. Source of these receptors: an adult man with Graves' ophthalmopathy.

This clonotype came up many times. The rearrangement joins TRBV5-1 to TRBJ2-7; the D gene is possibly TRBD2 (6 bases). This CDR3 has 15 residues. Looked up from germline, CDR1 is SGHRS and CDR2 is YFSETQ. With 0 bases removed from V and 3 bases from J, the gap between germline ends came to 13 bases. In DNA, the CDR3 is TGCGCCAGCAGCTTGGGGCGGGGCGGCAGCTACGAGCAGTACTTC. This encodes CASSLGRGGSYEQYF.

This clonotype has ten or more counts. The rearrangement joins TRBV28 to TRBJ2-7; 10 nucleotides line up with TRBD1. Unmatched junction bases numbered 3, after V lost 4 bases and J lost 3 bases. CDR1 MDHEN and CDR2 SYDVKM come from the germline V gene. The CDR3 sequence is 14 residues long. CDR3 protein: CASSWTGGIYEQYF. Written as DNA, the CDR3 is TGTGCCAGCAGTTGGACAGGGGGTATCTACGAGCAGTACTTC.

In its sample, this clonotype was seen many times. The V and J genes are TRBV28 and TRBJ1-2; D is unresolved. V lost 4 bases, J lost 3 bases, and 15 bases lay in between. This CDR3 is built from 15 residues. Germline values: CDR1 MDHEN, CDR2 SYDVKM. The CDR3 DNA is TGTGCCAGCAGTTCCCCATATAGTGGCGACTATGGCTACACCTTC. This translates into CASSSPYSGDYGYTF.

This clonotype was counted many times. One base away lies a much larger clone, so this may be a sequencing read error. The rearrangement joins TRBV12-3 or TRBV12-4 to TRBJ1-1, with D perhaps matching TRBD1 (5 bases). The CDR3 is 13 residues long. The V end was cut by 6 bases, the J end by 3 bases, with 11 bases between. The CDR3 reads CASSYGGDTEAFF. The CDR3 nucleotides read TGTGCCAGCAGCTACGGGGGGGACACTGAAGCTTTCTTT.

This clonotype was picked up many times. The chain couples TRBV19 to TRBJ1-1, with D perhaps TRBD1 (5 bases). CDR3 length: 13 amino acids. Trimming took off 4 bases at V and 8 bases at J, with 14 bases between the two ends. Germline-derived CDR1 and CDR2 are LNHDA and SQIVND (reference sequence). As DNA, the CDR3 is TGTGCCAGTAGTACCCAAACAGGACTAGAAGCTTTCTTT. This sequence encodes CASSTQTGLEAFF. Full variable domain (remainder filled in from reference TRBV19 and TRBJ1-1): DGGITQSPKYLFRKEGQNVTLSCEQNLNHDAMYWYRQDPGQGLRLIYYSQIVNDFQKGDIAEGYSVSREKKESFPLTVTSAQKNPTAFYLCASSTQTGLEAFFGQGTRLTVV.

This clonotype was observed at least ten times. The chain carries TRBV27 and TRBJ2-7; 10 nucleotides line up with TRBD2. The CDR3 extends over 16 amino acids. Germline trimming cut 5 bases from V and 1 base from J; bases unmatched to any gene: 8. Germline V gene lookup returns CDR1 MNHEY and CDR2 SMNVEV (reference sequence). The CDR3 loop is CASSSTGTSASYEQYF. DNA of the CDR3: TGTGCCAGCAGTAGTACAGGGACTAGCGCTTCCTACGAGCAGTACTTC.

Ten or more counts support this clonotype. This chain connects TRBV6-5 to TRBJ1-5; D remains unclear. The CDR3 contains 13 residues. Germline values: CDR1 MNHEY, CDR2 SVGAGI. V was pared by 4 bases and J by 5 bases, with 9 bases between. The CDR3 is CASSSGQDQPQHF. In DNA form, the CDR3 reads TGTGCCAGCAGTTCAGGCCAGGATCAGCCCCAGCATTTT.

This clonotype was detected many times. The chain recombines TRBV2 with TRBJ1-2; 7 bases agree with TRBD1. This CDR3 spans 14 amino acids. J was trimmed by 8 bases and V by 5 bases; bases with no gene match: 11. CDR1 and CDR2 (germline): SNHLY, FYNNEI. DNA for the CDR3: TGTGCCAGCAGTCTGGAGGGGGCATCTTCCGGCTACACCTTC. This translates into CASSLEGASSGYTF.

This clonotype was seen repeatedly, ten times or more. The chain is built from TRBV25-1 and TRBJ2-5, with TRBD1 matching over 8 bases. The J segment lost 5 bases and the V segment lost 3 bases, leaving 8 bases of the junction unmatched. The CDR3 covers 15 residues. Germline V gives CDR1 MGHDK, CDR2 SYGVNS. CDR3 sequence: CASSEGGDRRETQYF. The CDR3 DNA reads as TGTGCCAGCAGTGAGGGTGGGGACAGGAGGGAGACCCAGTACTTC.

This clonotype has at least ten counts. The chain combines TRBV6-5 with TRBJ1-5; 7 bases fit TRBD1. Germline V gene sequence: CDR1 MNHEY, CDR2 SVGAGI. Losses at the gene ends were 6 bases for V and 0 bases for J; bases not matched to a gene: 11. This CDR3 has 17 amino acids. The CDR3 DNA sequence: TGTGCCAGCAGCCGGGACAGTCCAGCGTATAGCAATCAGCCCCAGCATTTT. Translating it yields CASSRDSPAYSNQPQHF.

This clonotype was seen ten or more times. The rearrangement joins TRBV20-1 to TRBJ1-5; D may be TRBD1 (5 bases). Deletions cut 3 bases from V and 4 bases from J, with 10 bases between. The CDR3 contains 13 residues. Germline CDR1 reads DFQATT; CDR2 reads SNEGSKA (reference sequence). CDR3 sequence: CSASWAGNQPQHF. DNA for the CDR3: TGCAGTGCTAGCTGGGCAGGGAATCAGCCCCAGCATTTT.

This clonotype was counted at least ten times. J is TRBJ2-7 and V is TRBV9; 13 nucleotides align to TRBD2. Germline-derived CDR1 and CDR2 are SGDLS and YYNGEE. V dropped 0 bases and J dropped 7; count of bases not matched to a gene: 7. This CDR3 region has 16 residues. This chain's CDR3 is CASSVDGTSGAGEQYF. DNA of the CDR3: TGTGCCAGCAGCGTAGATGGGACTAGCGGGGCCGGAGAGCAGTACTTC.

There are many counts of this clonotype. This rearrangement joins TRBV12-3 or TRBV12-4 to TRBJ1-1; no reliable D call. The CDR3 loop spans 12 amino acids. The ends were cut back, 7 bases at V and 1 base at J, with 7 bases in the middle. This chain's CDR3 is CASNNRNTEAFF. In DNA, the CDR3 is TGTGCCAGCAATAACAGGAACACTGAAGCTTTCTTT.

This clonotype was picked up a small number of times. This chain uses TRBV7-2 with TRBJ2-2; D gene uncertain. The CDR3 is made up of 15 amino acids. The V gene's germline CDR1 is SGHTA and CDR2 FQGNSA. Trimming shortened V by 7 bases and J by 2 bases, and 14 bases separated the two germline ends. The CDR3 region is CASTSWGFNTGELFF. The CDR3 nucleotides are TGTGCCAGCACCTCTTGGGGTTTCAACACCGGGGAGCTGTTTTTT.

This chain links TRBV10-3 with TRBJ2-7; 9 bases map to TRBD1. CDR1 is ENHRY, CDR2 SYGVKD, per germline. This CDR3 has 15 residues. The V segment lost 10 bases and the J segment 5 bases; nucleotides outside the gene matches: 15. CDR3 region: CATLHTGTGLDEQYF. The CDR3 DNA follows: TGTGCCACGCTTCACACCGGGACAGGGCTCGACGAGCAGTACTTC.

This clonotype has ten or more counts. DNA of the CDR3: TGCGCCAGCAGCCCGGTGGACAGACCCTACGAGCAGTACTTC. Translated, it gives CASSPVDRPYEQYF. This rearrangement joins TRBV4-1 to TRBJ2-7; TRBD1 might be the D (6 bases). CDR1 and CDR2 (germline): MGHRA, YSYEKL. There are 14 residues in the CDR3. The ends were cut back, 4 bases at V and 2 bases at J, with 12 bases in the middle.

This clonotype has a count of ten or more. The J gene is TRBJ2-7, the V gene TRBV13; 7 bases are a match to TRBD1. Per the germline V gene, CDR1 is PRHDT and CDR2 is FYEKMQ (reference sequence). J lost 0 bases, V lost 4 bases, and 15 bases had no gene match. This CDR3 is built from 18 residues. This CDR3 is CASSSTGTAKFDSYEQYF. CDR3 nucleotides: TGTGCCAGCAGCTCTACCGGGACAGCAAAGTTCGACTCCTACGAGCAGTACTTC.

There are many counts of this clonotype. The chain recombines TRBV28 with TRBJ2-7; 7 bases are shared with TRBD2. With 1 base clipped from V and 4 bases from J, the junction kept 4 bases outside the gene matches. Per germline, CDR1 MDHEN and CDR2 SYDVKM. This CDR3 contains 14 residues. The CDR3 spells CASSLSSGGYEQYF. CDR3 DNA: TGTGCCAGCAGTTTATCATCGGGGGGATACGAGCAGTACTTC.

This clonotype was counted ten times or more. The chain links TRBV11-2 to TRBJ2-7; 9 bases fit TRBD1. This CDR3 spans 15 amino acids. Germline V gene lookup returns CDR1 SGHAT and CDR2 FQNNGV. V shed 2 bases, J shed 2 bases, and the junction held 4 bases outside the gene matches. The CDR3 nucleotides read TGTGCCAGCAGCTTACAGGGACAGGGAGCCTACGAGCAGTACTTC. Its protein product is CASSLQGQGAYEQYF.

This clonotype was seen repeatedly, ten times or more. The J gene is TRBJ2-7, the V gene TRBV14; D unresolved. Germline CDR1 SGHDN, CDR2 FVKESK. Trimming took off 3 bases at V and 3 bases at J, with 18 bases between the two ends. The CDR3 is 16 residues long. This CDR3 is CASSHRPGLVGYEQYF. CDR3 DNA: TGTGCCAGCAGCCATCGACCCGGGTTAGTGGGCTACGAGCAGTACTTC.

This chain joins TRBV6-4 and TRBJ2-7; D may be TRBD2 (5 bases). Germline loops: CDR1 MRHNA, CDR2 SNTAGT. CDR3 length: 12 amino acids. V lost 10 bases to trimming and J lost 4 bases, with 14 bases between them. The CDR3 here is CATAPRGYEQYF. CDR3 DNA: TGTGCCACGGCGCCGCGCGGGTACGAGCAGTACTTC.

The chain combines TRBV18 with TRBJ1-1; 12 bases line up with TRBD1. CDR1 is KGHSH, CDR2 LQKENI, per germline. The ends lost 4 bases at V and 1 base at J; junction bases unmatched: 10. The CDR3 consists of 18 residues. The CDR3 protein is CASSRSTGQGASNTEAFF. CDR3 bases: TGTGCCAGCTCACGATCTACGGGACAGGGGGCCTCGAACACTGAAGCTTTCTTT.

Many counts were recorded for this clonotype. V usage is TRBV27 and J usage is TRBJ2-7; perhaps TRBD1 as D (6 bases). Trimming left V 5 bases short and J 2 bases short, with 10 bases between. Germline CDR1 is MNHEY and CDR2 is SMNVEV (reference sequence). The CDR3 totals 13 residues. The CDR3 loop is CASSTTGAYEQYF. The CDR3 coding sequence is TGTGCCAGCAGTACGACAGGAGCCTACGAGCAGTACTTC.

This clonotype was found a few times. The gene calls are TRBV12-3 or TRBV12-4 and TRBJ1-2, with 9 bases identical to TRBD1. The ends lost 3 bases at V and 2 bases at J; junction bases unmatched: 7. The CDR3 length is 16 residues. The CDR3 spells CASSFSWTGANYGYTF. CDR3 DNA: TGTGCCAGCAGTTTCTCGTGGACAGGGGCCAACTATGGCTACACCTTC.

In this sample, this clonotype turned up a few times. The chain carries TRBV19 and TRBJ1-5; 7 nucleotides agree with TRBD1. J lost 0 bases, V lost 8 bases, and 7 bases had no gene match. This CDR3 region has 15 residues. In germline, CDR1 is LNHDA, CDR2 SQIVND (reference sequence). The CDR3 coding sequence is TGTGCCAGTCAGACAGGGCCCCTTAGCAATCAGCCCCAGCATTTT. It translates to CASQTGPLSNQPQHF.

At least ten counts were recorded for this clonotype. The rearrangement joins TRBV30 to TRBJ1-3; 7 bases are shared with TRBD1. The germline V gene encodes CDR1 GTSNPN and CDR2 SVGIG (reference sequence). CDR3 length: 14 amino acids. V gave up 2 bases and J gave up 0 bases; unmatched junction bases: 1. This CDR3 reads CAWSQGGSGNTIYF. CDR3 nucleotides: TGTGCCTGGAGTCAGGGGGGCTCTGGAAACACCATATATTTT.

This clonotype was seen repeatedly, ten times or more. V is TRBV6-1 and J is TRBJ1-5; D is undetermined. This CDR3 is 13 amino acids long. V lost 3 bases and J 4 bases, leaving 7 bases between the germline ends. Germline V gene lookup returns CDR1 MNHNS and CDR2 SASEGT. The CDR3 reads CASSETLNQPQHF. Here the CDR3 DNA reads TGTGCCAGCAGTGAGACCCTAAATCAGCCCCAGCATTTT.

This chain links TRBV7-8 with TRBJ2-7; a possible D gene is TRBD2 (6 bases). The CDR3 covers 14 residues. The germline V gene encodes CDR1 SGHVS and CDR2 FQNEAQ. V was clipped by 1 base and J by 2 bases, with 9 bases between them. The CDR3 is CASSLDPGAYEQYF. CDR3 sequence (DNA): TGTGCCAGCAGCTTAGATCCGGGAGCCTACGAGCAGTACTTC.

This clonotype was seen repeatedly, ten times or more. The rearrangement links TRBV24-1 to TRBJ1-5; no definite D call. Germline V CDR1 and CDR2: KGHDR, SFDVKD. V lost 12 bases, J lost 4 bases, and 21 bases lay in between. The CDR3 totals 15 residues. In nucleotides, the CDR3 is TGTGCCCCCCAAGGTTGTCAAAGTCAGAATCAGCCCCAGCATTTT. Translating it yields CAPQGCQSQNQPQHF.

As for this clonotype: Possible read error: a much larger clone is one base away. The CDR3 DNA is TGTGCCAGCAGCCCGGGACAGGGGCTTTCCGACAGGGTCGGTGAAGCTTTCTTT. Translation gives CASSPGQGLSDRVGEAFF. This chain connects TRBV11-2 to TRBJ1-1; 10 nucleotides line up with TRBD1. Germline CDR1 is SGHAT and CDR2 is FQNNGV. The ends lost 5 bases at V and 7 bases at J; junction bases unmatched: 19. This CDR3 contains 18 residues.